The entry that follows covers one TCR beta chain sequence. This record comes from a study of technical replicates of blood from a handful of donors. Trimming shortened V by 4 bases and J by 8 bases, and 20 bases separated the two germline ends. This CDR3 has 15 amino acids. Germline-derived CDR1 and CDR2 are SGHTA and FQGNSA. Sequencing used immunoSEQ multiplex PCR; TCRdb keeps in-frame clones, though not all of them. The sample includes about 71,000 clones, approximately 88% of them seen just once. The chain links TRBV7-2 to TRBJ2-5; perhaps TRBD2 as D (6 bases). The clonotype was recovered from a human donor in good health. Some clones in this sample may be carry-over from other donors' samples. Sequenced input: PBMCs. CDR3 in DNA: TGTGCCAGCAGCTCCTCCGGGACTGAACAATACACCCAGTACTTC. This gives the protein CASSSSGTEQYTQYF. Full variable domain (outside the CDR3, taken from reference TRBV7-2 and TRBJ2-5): GAGVSQSPSNKVTEKGKDVELRCDPISGHTALYWYRQSLGQGLEFLIYFQGNSAPDKSGLPSDRFSAERTGGSVSTLTIQRTQQEDSAVYLCASSSSGTEQYTQYFGPGTRLLVL.